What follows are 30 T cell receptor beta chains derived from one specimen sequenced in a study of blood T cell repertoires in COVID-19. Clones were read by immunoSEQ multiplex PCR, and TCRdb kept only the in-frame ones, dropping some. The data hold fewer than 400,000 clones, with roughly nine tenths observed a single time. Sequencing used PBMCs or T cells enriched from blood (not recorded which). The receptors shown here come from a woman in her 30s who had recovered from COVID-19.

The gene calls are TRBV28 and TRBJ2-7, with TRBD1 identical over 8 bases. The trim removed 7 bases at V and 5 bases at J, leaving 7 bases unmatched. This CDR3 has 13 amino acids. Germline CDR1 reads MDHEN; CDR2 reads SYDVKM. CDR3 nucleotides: TGTGCCAGCACCGGCGGGACAGGACACGAGCAGTACTTC. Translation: CASTGGTGHEQYF.

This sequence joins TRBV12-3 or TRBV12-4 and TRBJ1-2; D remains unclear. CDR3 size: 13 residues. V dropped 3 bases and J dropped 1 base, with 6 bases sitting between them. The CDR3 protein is CASSFLNNYGYTF. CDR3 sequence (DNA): TGTGCCAGCAGTTTTTTAAATAACTATGGCTACACCTTC.

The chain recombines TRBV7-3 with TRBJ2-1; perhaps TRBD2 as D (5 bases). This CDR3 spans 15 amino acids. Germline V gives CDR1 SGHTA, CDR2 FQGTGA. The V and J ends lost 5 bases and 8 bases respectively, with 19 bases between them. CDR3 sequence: CASSPLRTPSDEQFF. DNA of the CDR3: TGTGCCAGCAGCCCCCTTAGGACTCCCTCGGATGAGCAGTTCTTC.

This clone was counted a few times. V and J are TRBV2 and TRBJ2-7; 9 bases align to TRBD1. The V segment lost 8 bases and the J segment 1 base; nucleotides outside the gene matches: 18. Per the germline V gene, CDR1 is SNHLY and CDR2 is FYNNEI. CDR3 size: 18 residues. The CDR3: CASGLSKGEGTGSYEQYF. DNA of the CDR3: TGTGCCAGCGGACTCTCAAAGGGCGAGGGGACAGGGTCCTACGAGCAGTACTTC.

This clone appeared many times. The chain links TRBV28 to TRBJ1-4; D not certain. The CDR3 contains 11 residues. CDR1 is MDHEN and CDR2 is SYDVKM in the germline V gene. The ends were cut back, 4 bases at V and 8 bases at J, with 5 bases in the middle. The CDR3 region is CASSSQEKLFF. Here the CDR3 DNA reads TGTGCCAGCAGTTCACAGGAAAAACTGTTTTTT.

The CDR3 loop reads CASSVLAGASTDTQYF. DNA of the CDR3: TGTGCCAGTAGCGTACTAGCGGGAGCGTCCACAGATACGCAGTATTTT. The chain uses TRBV19 and TRBJ2-3; TRBD2 matches at 11 bases. The CDR3 runs to 16 residues. Per germline, CDR1 LNHDA and CDR2 SQIVND (reference sequence). The J segment lost 2 bases and the V segment lost 6 bases, leaving 7 bases of the junction unmatched.

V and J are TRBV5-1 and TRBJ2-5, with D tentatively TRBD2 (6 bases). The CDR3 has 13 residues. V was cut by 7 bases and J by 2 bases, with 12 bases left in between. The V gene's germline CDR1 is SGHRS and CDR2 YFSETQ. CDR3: CASRSGAQETQYF. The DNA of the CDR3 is TGCGCCAGCCGTAGCGGTGCACAAGAGACCCAGTACTTC.

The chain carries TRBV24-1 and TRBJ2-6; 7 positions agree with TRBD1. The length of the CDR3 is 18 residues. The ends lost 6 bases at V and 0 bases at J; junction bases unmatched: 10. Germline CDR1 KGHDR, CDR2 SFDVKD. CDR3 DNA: TGTGCCACCAGTAGATCCGGGACAGTTAGCTCTGGGGCCAACGTCCTGACTTTC. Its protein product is CATSRSGTVSSGANVLTF.

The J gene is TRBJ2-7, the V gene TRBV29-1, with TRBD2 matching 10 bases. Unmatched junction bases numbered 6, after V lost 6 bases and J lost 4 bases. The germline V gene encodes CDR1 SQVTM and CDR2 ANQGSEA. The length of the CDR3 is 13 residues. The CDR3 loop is CSVYSGRSYEQYF. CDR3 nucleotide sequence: TGCAGCGTATATAGCGGGAGGTCTTACGAGCAGTACTTC.

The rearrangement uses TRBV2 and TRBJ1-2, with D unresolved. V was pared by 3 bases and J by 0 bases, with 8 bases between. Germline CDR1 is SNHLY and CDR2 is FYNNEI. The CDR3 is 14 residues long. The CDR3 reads CASSEAAANYGYTF. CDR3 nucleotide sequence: TGTGCCAGCAGTGAGGCGGCAGCTAACTATGGCTACACCTTC. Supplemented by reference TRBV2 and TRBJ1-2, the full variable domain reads EPEVTQTPSHQVTQMGQEVILRCVPISNHLYFYWYRQILGQKVEFLVSFYNNEISEKSEIFDDQFSVERPDGSNFTLKIRSTKLEDSAMYFCASSEAAANYGYTFGSGTRLTVV.

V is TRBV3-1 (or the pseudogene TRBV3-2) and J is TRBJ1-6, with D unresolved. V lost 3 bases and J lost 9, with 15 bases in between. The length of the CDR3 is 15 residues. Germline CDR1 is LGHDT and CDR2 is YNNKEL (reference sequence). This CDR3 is CASSQGVTVSSPLHF. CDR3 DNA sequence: TGTGCCAGCAGCCAGGGCGTTACAGTTTCTTCACCCCTCCACTTT.

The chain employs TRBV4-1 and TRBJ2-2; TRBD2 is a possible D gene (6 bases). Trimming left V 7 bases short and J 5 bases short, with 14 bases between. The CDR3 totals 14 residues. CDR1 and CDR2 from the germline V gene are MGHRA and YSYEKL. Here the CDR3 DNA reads TGCGCCAGCACTTTCTCTGCGGGGACCGGGGAGCTGTTTTTT. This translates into CASTFSAGTGELFF.

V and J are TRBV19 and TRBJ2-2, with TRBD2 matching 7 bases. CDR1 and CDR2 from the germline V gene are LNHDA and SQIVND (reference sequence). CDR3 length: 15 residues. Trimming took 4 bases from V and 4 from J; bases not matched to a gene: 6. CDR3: CASSKSERGTGELFF. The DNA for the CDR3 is TGTGCCAGTAGTAAGAGCGAGCGGGGCACCGGGGAGCTGTTTTTT.

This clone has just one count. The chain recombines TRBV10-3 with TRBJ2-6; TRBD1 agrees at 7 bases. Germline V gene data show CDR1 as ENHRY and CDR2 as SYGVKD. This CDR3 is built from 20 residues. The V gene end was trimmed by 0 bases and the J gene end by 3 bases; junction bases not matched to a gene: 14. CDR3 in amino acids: CAISESGVTTGRGGANVLTF. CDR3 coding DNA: TGTGCCATCAGTGAGTCGGGGGTCACGACAGGGCGTGGTGGGGCCAACGTCCTGACTTTC.

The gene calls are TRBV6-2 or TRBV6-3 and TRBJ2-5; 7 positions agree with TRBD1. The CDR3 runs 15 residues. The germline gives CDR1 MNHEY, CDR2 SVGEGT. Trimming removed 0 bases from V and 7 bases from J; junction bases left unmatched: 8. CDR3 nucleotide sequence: TGTGCCAGCAGTTACTCCGGACAGGCCCTGGGGACCCAGTACTTC. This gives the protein CASSYSGQALGTQYF.

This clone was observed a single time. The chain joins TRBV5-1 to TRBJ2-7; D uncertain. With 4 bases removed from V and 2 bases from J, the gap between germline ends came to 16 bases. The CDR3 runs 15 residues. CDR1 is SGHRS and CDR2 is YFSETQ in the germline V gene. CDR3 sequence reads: CASSPSVTKTYEQYF. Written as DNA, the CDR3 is TGCGCCAGCAGCCCCTCGGTGACAAAAACCTACGAGCAGTACTTC.

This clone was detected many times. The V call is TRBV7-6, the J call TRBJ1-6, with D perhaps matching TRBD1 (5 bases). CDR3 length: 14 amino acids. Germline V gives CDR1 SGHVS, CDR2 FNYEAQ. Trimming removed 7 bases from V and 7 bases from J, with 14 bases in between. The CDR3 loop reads CASTSAAGNSPLHF. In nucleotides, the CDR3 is TGTGCCAGCACCTCGGCGGCAGGGAATTCACCCCTCCACTTT.

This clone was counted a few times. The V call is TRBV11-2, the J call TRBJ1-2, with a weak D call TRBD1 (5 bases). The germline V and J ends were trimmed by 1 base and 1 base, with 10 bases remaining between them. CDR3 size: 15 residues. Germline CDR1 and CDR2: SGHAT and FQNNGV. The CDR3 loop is CASSLGRGDNYGYTF. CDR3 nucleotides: TGTGCCAGCAGCTTAGGGAGGGGAGATAACTATGGCTACACCTTC.

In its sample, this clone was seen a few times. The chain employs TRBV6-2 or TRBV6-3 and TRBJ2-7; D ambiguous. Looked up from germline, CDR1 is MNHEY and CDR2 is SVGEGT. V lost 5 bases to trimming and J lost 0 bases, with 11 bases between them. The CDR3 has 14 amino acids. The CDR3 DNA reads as TGTGCCAGCAGTACTGGGCCAGGCTCCTACGAGCAGTACTTC. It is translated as CASSTGPGSYEQYF.

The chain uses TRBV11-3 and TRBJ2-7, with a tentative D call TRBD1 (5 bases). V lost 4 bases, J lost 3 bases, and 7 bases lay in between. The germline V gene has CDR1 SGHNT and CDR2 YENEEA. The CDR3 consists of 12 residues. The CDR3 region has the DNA TGTGCCAGCAGCTCAGACAGCTACGAGCAGTACTTC. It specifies CASSSDSYEQYF.

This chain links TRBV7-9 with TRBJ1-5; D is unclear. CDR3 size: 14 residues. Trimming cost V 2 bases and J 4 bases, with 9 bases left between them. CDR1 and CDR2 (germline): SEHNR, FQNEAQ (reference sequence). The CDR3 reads CASSLLGGNQPQHF. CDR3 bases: TGTGCCAGCAGCTTATTAGGAGGAAATCAGCCCCAGCATTTT.

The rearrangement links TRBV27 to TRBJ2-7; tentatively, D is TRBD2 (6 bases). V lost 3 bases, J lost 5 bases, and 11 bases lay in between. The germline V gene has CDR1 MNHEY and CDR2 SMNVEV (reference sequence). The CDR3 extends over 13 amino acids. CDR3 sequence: CASSLGGVNEQYF. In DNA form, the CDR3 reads TGTGCCAGCAGTTTGGGCGGGGTCAACGAGCAGTACTTC.

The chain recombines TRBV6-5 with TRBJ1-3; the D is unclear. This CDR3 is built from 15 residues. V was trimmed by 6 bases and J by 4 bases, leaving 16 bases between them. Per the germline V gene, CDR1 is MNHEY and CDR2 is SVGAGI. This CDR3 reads CASRNAGPPGNTIYF. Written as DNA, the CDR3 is TGTGCCAGCAGGAACGCTGGGCCGCCCGGAAACACCATATATTTT.

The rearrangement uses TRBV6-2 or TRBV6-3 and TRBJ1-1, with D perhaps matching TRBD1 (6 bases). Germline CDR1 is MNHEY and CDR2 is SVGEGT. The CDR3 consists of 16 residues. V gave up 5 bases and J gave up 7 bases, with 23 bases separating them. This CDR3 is CASSQITGTPPREAFF. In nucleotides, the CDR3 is TGTGCCAGCAGTCAAATCACAGGGACCCCACCTCGTGAAGCTTTCTTT.

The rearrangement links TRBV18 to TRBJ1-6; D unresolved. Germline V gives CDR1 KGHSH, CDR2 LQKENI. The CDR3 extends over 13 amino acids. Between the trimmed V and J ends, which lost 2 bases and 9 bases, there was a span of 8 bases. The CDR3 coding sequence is TGTGCCAGCTCACCAGACCTAGGTTCACCCCTCCACTTT. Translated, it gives CASSPDLGSPLHF.

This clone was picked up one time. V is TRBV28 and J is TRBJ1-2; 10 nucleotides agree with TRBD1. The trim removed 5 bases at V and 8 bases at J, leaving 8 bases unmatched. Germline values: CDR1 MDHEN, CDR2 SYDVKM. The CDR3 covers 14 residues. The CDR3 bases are TGTGCCAGCAGTACGACAGGGGGCGGAGGAGGCTACACCTTC. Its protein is CASSTTGGGGGYTF.

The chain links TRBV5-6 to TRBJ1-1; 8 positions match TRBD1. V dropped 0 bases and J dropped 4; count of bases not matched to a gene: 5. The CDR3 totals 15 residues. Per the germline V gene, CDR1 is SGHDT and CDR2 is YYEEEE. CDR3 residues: CASSLDFQGATEAFF. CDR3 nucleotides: TGTGCCAGCAGCTTGGACTTTCAGGGGGCCACTGAAGCTTTCTTT. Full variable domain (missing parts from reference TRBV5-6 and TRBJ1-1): DAGVTQSPTHLIKTRGQQVTLRCSPKSGHDTVSWYQQALGQGPQFIFQYYEEEERQRGNFPDRFSGHQFPNYSSELNVNALLLGDSALYLCASSLDFQGATEAFFGQGTRLTVV.

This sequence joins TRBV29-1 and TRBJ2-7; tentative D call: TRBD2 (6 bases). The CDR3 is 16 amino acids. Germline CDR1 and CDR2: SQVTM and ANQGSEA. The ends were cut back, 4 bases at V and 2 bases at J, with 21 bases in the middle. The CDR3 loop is CSVVGPTGGSAYEQYF. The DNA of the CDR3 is TGCAGCGTTGTAGGGCCAACCGGGGGATCGGCCTACGAGCAGTACTTC.

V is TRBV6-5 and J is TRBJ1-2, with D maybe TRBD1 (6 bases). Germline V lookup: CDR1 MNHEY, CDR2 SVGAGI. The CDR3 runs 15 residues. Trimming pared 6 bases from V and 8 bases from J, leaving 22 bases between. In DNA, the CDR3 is TGTGCCAGCAGCCCAACGCTTAACAGGGTAATGGGCTACACCTTC. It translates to CASSPTLNRVMGYTF.

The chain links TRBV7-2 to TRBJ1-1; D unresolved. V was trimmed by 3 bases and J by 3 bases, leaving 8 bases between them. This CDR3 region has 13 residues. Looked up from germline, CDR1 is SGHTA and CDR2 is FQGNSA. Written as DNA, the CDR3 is TGTGCCAGCAGCTTCGCACTTGACACTGAAGCTTTCTTT. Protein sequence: CASSFALDTEAFF.